These 32 T cell receptor beta chains share one sample of origin, sequenced in a study of T cells expressing NK-cell markers. With the 5' RACE reads reprocessed, TCRdb shows one record per CDR3 protein and no DNA. Found here are roughly 420,000 distinct CDR3 sequences; the top ten clones hold about 7.1%. The specimen sequenced was blood T cells: a sorted CD56 or NKG2C T cell subset, CD4+ or CD8+ T cells, or bulk PBMC T cells (not recorded which). These receptors were obtained from a woman aged 18 to 75 in good health.

V usage is TRBV11-2 and J usage is TRBJ2-6; without DNA, the TCRdb call of TRBD1 cannot be checked. The germline V gene encodes CDR1 SGHAT and CDR2 FQNNGV. This CDR3 has 18 amino acids. This chain's CDR3 is CASSHRGRWDSGANVLTF. The full variable domain, its missing parts supplied by reference TRBV11-2 and TRBJ2-6, is EAGVAQSPRYKIIEKRQSVAFWCNPISGHATLYWYQQILGQGPKLLIQFQNNGVVDDSQLPKDRFSAERLKGVDSTLKIQPAKLEDSAVYLCASSHRGRWDSGANVLTFGAGSRLTVL.

The rearrangement joins TRBV5-6 to TRBJ2-5; lacking DNA, the TRBD1 call made by TCRdb goes unchecked. The CDR3 is 15 residues long. Germline CDR1 SGHDT, CDR2 YYEEEE. The CDR3 here is CASSGQGLGQETQYF.

The rearrangement uses TRBV5-1 and TRBJ2-1; as DNA is missing, the TRBD1 call by TCRdb cannot be tested. There are 12 residues in the CDR3. Per germline, CDR1 SGHRS and CDR2 YFSETQ. CDR3 amino acids: CASSLQGNEQFF.

The chain has TRBV29-1 and TRBJ1-1; no DNA is available, so the TRBD1 call from TCRdb remains unchecked. Germline V gene lookup returns CDR1 SQVTM and CDR2 ANQGSEA. The CDR3 runs to 13 residues. The chain's CDR3 is CSGVRGQNTEAFF.

This rearrangement joins TRBV7-8 to TRBJ2-5; TCRdb picks TRBD1, but there is no DNA to check that call. The CDR3 sequence is 16 residues long. Germline CDR1 SGHVS, CDR2 FQNEAQ. This CDR3 reads CASSHHKGAYRETQYF.

The chain is built from TRBV5-1 and TRBJ2-1; TCRdb reports TRBD1, a call that lacks DNA to check it against. This CDR3 has 12 residues. Germline V gene sequence: CDR1 SGHRS, CDR2 YFSETQ. The CDR3 loop reads CASSLAGDGQFF.

The chain links TRBV7-8 to TRBJ1-2; lacking DNA, the TRBD1 call made by TCRdb goes unchecked. In germline, CDR1 is SGHVS, CDR2 FQNEAQ. This CDR3 spans 15 amino acids. The CDR3 here is CASSLERTGGAGYTF.

V is TRBV7-3 and J is TRBJ2-1; TCRdb's assignment of TRBD1 cannot be checked, as there is no DNA. CDR3 size: 16 residues. From germline, CDR1 is SGHTA and CDR2 FQGTGA. The CDR3 sequence is CASSFGTGPPYNEQFF.

The rearrangement links TRBV6-1 to TRBJ2-1; TCRdb's assignment of TRBD1 cannot be checked, as there is no DNA. The germline CDR1 and CDR2 sequences are MNHNS and SASEGT. The CDR3 has 15 residues. This CDR3 is CASSPDRRTYNEQFF.

The J gene is TRBJ2-7, the V gene TRBV9; TCRdb outputs TRBD1, but without DNA this stays unchecked. The germline V gene encodes CDR1 SGDLS and CDR2 YYNGEE. This CDR3 is built from 15 residues. The CDR3 sequence is CASSVGAGKSYEQYF.

The chain links TRBV7-9 to TRBJ2-2; TCRdb designates TRBD2, a call that cannot be tested without DNA. The CDR3 is 15 residues long. Per germline, CDR1 SEHNR and CDR2 FQNEAQ (reference sequence). CDR3 protein: CASSPRLVWTGELFF.

V usage is TRBV5-4 and J usage is TRBJ2-3; TCRdb proposes TRBD1, but this gene call is untestable without DNA. In germline, CDR1 is SGHNT, CDR2 YYREEE (reference sequence). The CDR3 is made up of 12 amino acids. The CDR3 sequence is CATGQGADTQYF.

The chain couples TRBV9 to TRBJ2-2; TCRdb indicates TRBD1, and absent DNA this call remains unverified. CDR1 is SGDLS and CDR2 is YYNGEE in the germline V gene. CDR3 length: 15 amino acids. This CDR3 is CASSHGQGITGELFF.

The chain joins TRBV24-1 to TRBJ2-4; TCRdb reports TRBD1, a call that lacks DNA to check it against. The CDR3 length is 16 residues. In germline, CDR1 is KGHDR, CDR2 SFDVKD. CDR3 protein: CATRPYRGEAKNIQYF.

V gene TRBV21-1 combines with J gene TRBJ1-2; TCRdb lists TRBD1, though no DNA is available to test this call. TRBV21-1 is deemed a pseudogene. CDR3 length: 14 amino acids. The CDR3 is CASSSTDPNYGYTF.

This chain uses TRBV7-2 with TRBJ2-1; the D call of TRBD2 rests on TCRdb alone, since no DNA is present to check it. Germline values: CDR1 SGHTA, CDR2 FQGNSA. The CDR3 length is 15 residues. The chain's CDR3 is CASSSRGDFNNEQFF.

The chain uses TRBV9 and TRBJ2-3. Germline CDR1 reads SGDLS; CDR2 reads YYNGEE. The CDR3 spans 11 residues. The CDR3 protein is CASSVADTQYF.

V gene TRBV12-3 or TRBV12-4 combines with J gene TRBJ1-6; TCRdb lists TRBD1, though no DNA is available to test this call. The CDR3 consists of 19 residues. The CDR3 region is CASTLIRDRWSSYNSPLHF.

The genes are TRBV20-1 and TRBJ1-1; TCRdb reports TRBD1, a call that lacks DNA to check it against. The germline CDR1 and CDR2 sequences are DFQATT and SNEGSKA (reference sequence). The CDR3 contains 14 residues. This CDR3 reads CSATGDRDYLEAFF.

The chain uses TRBV6-1 and TRBJ1-1. Per germline, CDR1 MNHNS and CDR2 SASEGT. The CDR3 is 15 residues long. The CDR3 here is CASSRGAVFGTEAFF.

V and J are TRBV12-3 or TRBV12-4 and TRBJ1-2; TCRdb designates TRBD1, a call that cannot be tested without DNA. This CDR3 region has 14 residues. CDR3 amino acids: CASTPGPKYYGYTF.

The rearrangement links TRBV7-8 to TRBJ1-5; TCRdb proposes TRBD1, but this gene call is untestable without DNA. This CDR3 spans 13 amino acids. CDR1 is SGHVS, CDR2 FQNEAQ, per germline. This CDR3 is CASSLEGELPQHF.

Here the CDR3 reads CASSSGGWQPQHF. The V call is TRBV7-9, the J call TRBJ1-5; the D call of TRBD1 rests on TCRdb alone, since no DNA is present to check it. This CDR3 is 13 amino acids long. Germline V lookup: CDR1 SEHNR, CDR2 FQNEAQ (reference sequence).

V and J are TRBV12-3 or TRBV12-4 and TRBJ2-1; the D call from TCRdb, TRBD2, cannot be confirmed without DNA. The CDR3 loop spans 18 amino acids. CDR3 protein: CASSLATGTSGLYNEQFF.

The gene calls are TRBV9 and TRBJ2-2; TCRdb reports TRBD1, a call that lacks DNA to check it against. The CDR3 runs to 15 residues. The germline gives CDR1 SGDLS, CDR2 YYNGEE. Here the CDR3 reads CATSEGHQYTGELFF.

The genes are TRBV5-1 and TRBJ2-7; TCRdb reports TRBD1, a call that lacks DNA to check it against. This CDR3 contains 13 residues. Per the germline V gene, CDR1 is SGHRS and CDR2 is YFSETQ. The CDR3 reads CASSVDRTSEQYF.

The V call is TRBV6-1, the J call TRBJ1-2; lacking DNA, the TRBD1 call made by TCRdb goes unchecked. CDR3 size: 15 residues. CDR1 MNHNS and CDR2 SASEGT come from the germline V gene. The chain's CDR3 is CASRDPSSLNYGYTF.

The chain uses TRBV7-2 and TRBJ2-1; the TCRdb call, TRBD1, lacks DNA for checking. CDR3 length: 14 amino acids. Germline values: CDR1 SGHTA, CDR2 FQGNSA. CDR3 sequence reads: CASSRGAPLDEQFF.

The gene calls are TRBV7-9 and TRBJ2-7. The CDR3 covers 14 residues. Germline V gene data show CDR1 as SEHNR and CDR2 as FQNEAQ (reference sequence). The CDR3 here is CASSLAQGTYEQYF. Based on the CDR3 plus reference TRBV7-9 and TRBJ2-7, the full variable domain is DTGVSQNPRHKITKRGQNVTFRCDPISEHNRLYWYRQTLGQGPEFLTYFQNEAQLEKSRLLSDRFSAERPKGSFSTLEIQRTEQGDSAMYLCASSLAQGTYEQYFGPGTRLTVT.

The rearrangement joins TRBV27 to TRBJ2-3; the D call from TCRdb, TRBD2, cannot be confirmed without DNA. Germline CDR1 MNHEY, CDR2 SMNVEV (reference sequence). This CDR3 contains 16 residues. CDR3 region: CASSSPRTSGVDTQYF.

J is TRBJ2-1 and V is TRBV6-1; TCRdb lists TRBD2, though no DNA is available to test this call. The CDR3 is 14 residues long. Looked up from germline, CDR1 is MNHNS and CDR2 is SASEGT. CDR3 protein: CASSPGARGDEQFF.

The genes are TRBV5-5 and TRBJ2-7; TCRdb's assignment of TRBD2 cannot be checked, as there is no DNA. The germline gives CDR1 SGHKS, CDR2 YYEKEE (reference sequence). The length of the CDR3 is 16 residues. The CDR3 here is CASSLVWLAETYEQYF.